A selection of T cell receptor beta chains follows, all from one sample in a study of blood T cell repertoires in COVID-19. Profiling relied on immunoSEQ multiplex PCR, and the TCRdb table lists in-frame clones only, not all of them. The sample shows around 99,000 clones, roughly 83% of them seen only once. Sequences were obtained from peripheral blood. The receptors here all came from a human donor in a cohort sampled during active COVID-19. Both conserved end residues are part of each CDR3. D genes are given only for firm matches.

D gene	V gene	J gene	CDR3 protein
TRBD1	TRBV24-1	TRBJ1-3	CATSDPRDRGNTIYF
TRBD1	TRBV28	TRBJ2-7	CASSSRQGGSYEQYF
TRBD1	TRBV9	TRBJ2-3	CASSAHGGQGASTDTQYF
TRBD2	TRBV15	TRBJ2-7	CATSIAGYSYEQYF
NA	TRBV30	TRBJ1-3	CAWRRQTNLISGNTIYF
NA	TRBV5-1	TRBJ2-1	CASSSTGEGANEQFF
NA	TRBV5-1	TRBJ2-3	CASSPRGGSTDTQYF
TRBD2	TRBV2	TRBJ2-7	CASSPNPGLAREQYF
NA	TRBV7-9	TRBJ2-7	CASSLAAGQSYEQYF
NA	TRBV6-5	TRBJ2-7	CASTERWGEYEQYF